This T cell receptor beta chain was retrieved from a study of blood T cells in healthy people across ages. Findings of the study overall: Roughly linear declines in TCR beta diversity per million T cells occurred with age. Reliance upon unsorted PBMCs precluded definitive naive versus antigen-experienced comparison.

Per sample, a minimum of 6 million PBMCs were isolated. This CDR3 is built from 17 residues. Losses at the gene ends were 6 bases for V and 5 bases for J; bases not matched to a gene: 13. Germline V gene sequence: CDR1 SGHTA, CDR2 FQGNSA. As concerns this clonotype: Antigen specificity is unknown.

Sample-barcoded 5' priming and a J-beta primer mix drove a second PCR of about 6 to 12 cycles. TCRdb re-derived calls from the 5' RACE reads in MiXCR, one entry per CDR3 protein. There are fewer than 800,000 distinct CDR3 sequences in the sample; 45% to 50% occur only once, and 30% to 40% lies in the top ten. The rearrangement links TRBV7-2 to TRBJ2-2; 9 positions agree with TRBD1. This sequence originates from a woman aged 55-75 years in good health. The source material was blood. CDR3 loop: CASSRDRDREGTGELFF. CDR3 nucleotide sequence: TGTGCCAGCAGTCGAGACCGGGACAGGGAAGGGACCGGGGAGCTGTTTTTT.